A single sample is the source of the 29 T cell receptor beta chains below, sequenced in a study of early T cells in non-severe SARS-CoV-2 infection. Each CDR3 protein is one row after TCRdb ran MiXCR on the 5' RACE reads. The sample yields more than 50,000 distinct CDR3 sequences, more than 13% seen once. This specimen consisted of whole blood, obtained at baseline. These TCRs come from an adult who was a healthcare worker with PCR-confirmed SARS-CoV-2 infection or an uninfected control (not recorded which).

The V gene is TRBV28, the J gene TRBJ2-2; TRBD2 matches 13 bases. The germline V gene encodes CDR1 MDHEN and CDR2 SYDVKM. There are 16 residues in the CDR3. V was pared by 6 bases and J by 8 bases, with 9 bases of the junction left unmatched. The CDR3 sequence: CASSPAGTSGAGELFF. In nucleotides, the CDR3 is TGTGCCAGCAGCCCTGCCGGGACTAGCGGGGCGGGGGAGCTGTTTTTT.

In this sample, this clonotype turned up a few times. V is TRBV5-1 and J is TRBJ2-7, with 9 bases fitting TRBD1. Germline V CDR1 and CDR2: SGHRS, YFSETQ. V shed 0 bases and J 4 bases; nucleotides not matched to a gene: 5. The CDR3 has 15 amino acids. The CDR3 protein is CASSLGTGGAYEQYF. In DNA form, the CDR3 reads TGCGCCAGCAGCTTGGGTACAGGGGGCGCGTACGAGCAGTACTTC.

This clonotype was counted only a few times. The chain recombines TRBV27 with TRBJ2-7, with D perhaps TRBD1 (6 bases). This CDR3 comprises 14 residues. The germline V gene encodes CDR1 MNHEY and CDR2 SMNVEV (reference sequence). Trimming removed 2 bases from V and 4 bases from J, with 12 bases in between. The CDR3 loop is CASSLIGGGYEQYF. The CDR3 DNA is TGTGCCAGCAGTTTAATTGGGGGCGGATACGAGCAGTACTTC.

This chain joins TRBV10-3 and TRBJ2-6; TRBD2 aligns across 11 bases. Germline CDR1 is ENHRY and CDR2 is SYGVKD. The trim removed 11 bases at V and 0 bases at J, leaving 6 bases unmatched. The CDR3 contains 16 residues. The CDR3 sequence is CAVLAGADSGANVLTF. In DNA, the CDR3 is TGTGCCGTACTAGCGGGGGCCGACTCTGGGGCCAACGTCCTGACTTTC.

This clonotype has ten or more counts. J is TRBJ2-7 and V is TRBV2; 11 bases align to TRBD1. V trimming: 10 bases; J trimming: 12 bases; junction bases outside the gene matches: 8. Germline values: CDR1 SNHLY, CDR2 FYNNEI. The CDR3 sequence is 11 residues long. The CDR3, as DNA: TGTGCCACCTCGGGACAGGGGGAAAGGTACTTC. Protein product: CATSGQGERYF.

The chain carries TRBV28 and TRBJ1-4, with a possible D match to TRBD1 (6 bases). CDR3 length equals 16 residues. V lost 3 bases and J lost 8, with 19 bases in between. Looked up from germline, CDR1 is MDHEN and CDR2 is SYDVKM. Written as DNA, the CDR3 is TGTGCCAGCAGTTTCACAGGGACCTACGGCGGCGAAAAACTGTTTTTT. It codes for CASSFTGTYGGEKLFF.

The chain is built from TRBV6-5 and TRBJ1-5; D is unclear. Germline lookup yields CDR1 MNHEY and CDR2 SVGAGI. This CDR3 has 14 amino acids. V was shortened by 6 bases and J by 3 bases, with 12 bases between the two germline ends. In nucleotides, the CDR3 is TGTGCCAGCAGCCGCGCGGGGATCAATCAGCCCCAGCATTTT. Its translation: CASSRAGINQPQHF.

This clonotype has only a few counts. The DNA of the CDR3 is TGTGCCAGCAGCTTAGGGGTCGGAGGCAAAAACATTCAGTACTTC. Translation gives CASSLGVGGKNIQYF. J is TRBJ2-4 and V is TRBV7-6; D may be TRBD2 (5 bases). V gave up 1 base and J gave up 3 bases, with 10 bases separating them. The V gene's germline CDR1 is SGHVS and CDR2 FNYEAQ. This CDR3 region has 15 residues.

The sample holds a few counts of this clonotype. A read error may produce the germline difference seen at one junction end. V gene TRBV27 combines with J gene TRBJ2-7; D is unclear. The CDR3 runs to 13 residues. Germline assignment: CDR1 MNHEY and CDR2 SMNVEV (reference sequence). This chain's CDR3 is CASSFLIDPKENF. The CDR3 DNA reads as TGTGCCAGCAGTTTTCTTATCGATCCCAAAGAAAACTTC.

This clonotype was observed a few times. V is TRBV4-2 and J is TRBJ1-4; D not resolved. The V gene's germline CDR1 is LGHNA and CDR2 YNFKEQ. The CDR3 is 16 residues long. V lost 0 bases, J lost 0 bases, and 8 bases lay in between. The CDR3, as DNA: TGTGCCAGCAGCCAAGAAAAATACTCAACTAATGAAAAACTGTTTTTT. Translation: CASSQEKYSTNEKLFF.

The V gene is TRBV12-3 or TRBV12-4, the J gene TRBJ1-2; D call uncertain. V was pared by 10 bases and J by 6 bases, with 12 bases between. The CDR3 runs to 11 residues. CDR3 sequence (DNA): TGTGCCACCAAAGTGTGGCATGGCTACACCTTC. Its translation is CATKVWHGYTF.

The V gene is TRBV3-1, the J gene TRBJ2-2, with TRBD1 matching over 8 bases. V lost 6 bases and J lost 8; bases outside the gene matches: 8. CDR1 and CDR2 (germline): LGHDT, YNNKEL (reference sequence). The CDR3 runs to 14 residues. In nucleotides, the CDR3 is TGTGCCAGCAGATCGACAGGGGACTCAGGGGAGCTGTTTTTT. Translation gives CASRSTGDSGELFF.

In its sample, this clonotype was seen many times. The chain recombines TRBV20-1 with TRBJ1-1; 9 nucleotides align to TRBD1. V lost 6 bases and J lost 3; bases outside the gene matches: 8. The germline V gene has CDR1 DFQATT and CDR2 SNEGSKA (reference sequence). CDR3 size: 14 residues. As DNA, the CDR3 is TGCAGTGCCCCACAGGGGGCGAGGGACACTGAAGCTTTCTTT. Residues: CSAPQGARDTEAFF.

The gene calls are TRBV20-1 and TRBJ2-3; 11 nucleotides line up with TRBD1. The CDR3 covers 14 residues. After removal of 6 bases from V and 4 bases from J, the junction contained 6 bases not matched to a gene. Germline V gene sequence: CDR1 DFQATT, CDR2 SNEGSKA (reference sequence). CDR3 bases: TGCAGTGCCTCTTGGACAGGGGGCGCAGATACGCAGTATTTT. Translating gives CSASWTGGADTQYF.

The V call is TRBV11-2, the J call TRBJ1-1; no definite D call. Trimming pared 0 bases from V and 7 bases from J, leaving 12 bases between. The length of the CDR3 is 14 residues. The germline CDR1 and CDR2 sequences are SGHAT and FQNNGV. CDR3 in amino acids: CASSLDLAAYEAFF. The CDR3 DNA follows: TGTGCCAGCAGCTTAGATCTCGCCGCTTATGAAGCTTTCTTT. Based on the CDR3 plus reference TRBV11-2 and TRBJ1-1, the full variable domain is EAGVAQSPRYKIIEKRQSVAFWCNPISGHATLYWYQQILGQGPKLLIQFQNNGVVDDSQLPKDRFSAERLKGVDSTLKIQPAKLEDSAVYLCASSLDLAAYEAFFGQGTRLTVV.

V gene TRBV3-1 combines with J gene TRBJ2-5; D is undetermined. Germline V CDR1 and CDR2: LGHDT, YNNKEL (reference sequence). With 0 bases removed from V and 5 bases from J, the gap between germline ends came to 7 bases. This CDR3 spans 13 amino acids. In DNA form, the CDR3 reads TGTGCCAGCAGCCAAGATATCCGGGAGACCCAGTACTTC. Encoded protein: CASSQDIRETQYF.

Notes on this clonotype: A much larger clone is a single base away; this may be a read error. The missing conserved phenylalanine or tryptophan at the end of this CDR3 makes a read error likely. The V call is TRBV4-1, the J call TRBJ2-3; 7 bases match TRBD2. The trim removed 1 base at V and 7 bases at J, leaving 11 bases unmatched. This CDR3 contains 16 residues. Germline V gene lookup returns CDR1 MGHRA and CDR2 YSYEKL. The CDR3 DNA reads TGCGCCAGCAGCCAAGTATTTGACAGCGGGGCCCATACGCAGTATTCT. Translating gives CASSQVFDSGAHTQYS.

The table lists this clonotype with many counts. CDR3 sequence (DNA): TGTGCCAGTACCCCCACCGGAGGATATGAGCAGTTCTTC. Translation gives CASTPTGGYEQFF. This sequence joins TRBV19 and TRBJ2-1; TRBD2 is a possible D gene (5 bases). The CDR3 runs to 13 residues. Germline values: CDR1 LNHDA, CDR2 SQIVND (reference sequence). Trimming removed 7 bases at V and 8 bases at J, with 15 bases between. Looking up the rest from reference TRBV19 and TRBJ2-1 gives the full variable domain: DGGITQSPKYLFRKEGQNVTLSCEQNLNHDAMYWYRQDPGQGLRLIYYSQIVNDFQKGDIAEGYSVSREKKESFPLTVTSAQKNPTAFYLCASTPTGGYEQFFGPGTRLTVL.

This chain joins TRBV12-3 or TRBV12-4 and TRBJ2-7, with TRBD2 as a possible D gene (5 bases). This CDR3 comprises 11 residues. V was clipped by 8 bases and J by 7 bases, with 12 bases between them. CDR3 sequence: CASRRTGEQYF. CDR3 in DNA: TGTGCCAGCCGACGCACGGGGGAGCAGTACTTC.

The chain uses TRBV29-1 and TRBJ2-3, with 14 bases that match TRBD2. From germline, CDR1 is SQVTM and CDR2 ANQGSEA. The V gene end was trimmed by 7 bases and the J gene end by 4 bases; junction bases not matched to a gene: 7. The CDR3 runs 15 residues. The CDR3 region has the DNA TGCAGCGGCCGGGAGACTAGCGGGAGGGCAGATACGCAGTATTTT. It specifies CSGRETSGRADTQYF.

This clonotype was counted between two and nine times. J is TRBJ1-2 and V is TRBV10-2; D remains unclear. V was pared by 2 bases and J by 0 bases, with 7 bases between. Germline V CDR1 and CDR2: WSHSY, SAAADI. The CDR3 contains 14 residues. Here the CDR3 reads CASSERASNYGYTF. CDR3 nucleotides: TGCGCCAGCAGTGAGCGAGCTTCTAACTATGGCTACACCTTC.

This clonotype was seen more than once but under ten times. J is TRBJ2-6 and V is TRBV6-5, with TRBD1 matching over 8 bases. V was pared by 7 bases and J by 3 bases, with 5 bases of the junction left unmatched. Germline V CDR1 and CDR2: MNHEY, SVGAGI. This CDR3 is 15 amino acids long. CDR3 in DNA: TGTGCCAGCACTACAGGGGGTAGTGGGGCCAACGTCCTGACTTTC. The encoded protein is CASTTGGSGANVLTF.

The chain employs TRBV11-2 and TRBJ1-1, with D unresolved. The germline V gene has CDR1 SGHAT and CDR2 FQNNGV. The CDR3 covers 13 residues. Trimming removed 2 bases from V and 6 bases from J, with 10 bases in between. The DNA of the CDR3 is TGTGCCAGCAGCTTATGGGAGTACGCTGAAGCTTTCTTT. Its protein product is CASSLWEYAEAFF.

The J gene is TRBJ1-3, the V gene TRBV20-1; 8 bases are shared with TRBD1. The CDR3 is made up of 12 amino acids. Germline V gene lookup returns CDR1 DFQATT and CDR2 SNEGSKA (reference sequence). In DNA form, the CDR3 reads TGCCAAGGACAGGGCTCTGGAAACACCATATATTTT. It yields the protein CQGQGSGNTIYF.

The sample holds many counts of this clonotype. V gene TRBV6-1 combines with J gene TRBJ1-4; 7 bases are a match to TRBD1. Germline trimming cut 4 bases from V and 7 bases from J; bases unmatched to any gene: 9. This CDR3 has 15 amino acids. The germline CDR1 and CDR2 sequences are MNHNS and SASEGT. This CDR3 is CASSVQGEMSEKLFF. CDR3 bases: TGTGCCAGCAGTGTTCAGGGGGAGATGAGTGAAAAACTGTTTTTT.

The gene calls are TRBV2 and TRBJ2-3; TRBD2 aligns across 14 bases. Unmatched junction bases numbered 13, after V lost 8 bases and J lost 9 bases. The germline V gene encodes CDR1 SNHLY and CDR2 FYNNEI. The CDR3 has 16 residues. The CDR3 loop is CASQNGLAGGAVTQYF. DNA of the CDR3: TGTGCCAGCCAGAACGGACTAGCGGGGGGCGCGGTCACGCAGTATTTT.

This rearrangement joins TRBV2 to TRBJ1-2, with D perhaps matching TRBD1 (5 bases). The V gene's germline CDR1 is SNHLY and CDR2 FYNNEI. The V gene lost 5 bases and the J gene lost 4 bases, with 14 bases spanning the gap. This CDR3 region has 14 residues. As DNA, the CDR3 is TGTGCCAGCAGTCCGACGGGGGGAAGCTATGGCTACACCTTC. Translating it yields CASSPTGGSYGYTF.

This clonotype appeared a few times. The rearrangement joins TRBV2 to TRBJ1-5, with TRBD1 matching 8 bases. From germline, CDR1 is SNHLY and CDR2 FYNNEI. This CDR3 has 15 amino acids. J gave up 7 bases and V 8 bases, and 13 bases lay outside the gene matches. The CDR3 region has the DNA TGTGCCAGCGGCGGTCCAGGGGGCTCCGAACAGCCCCAGCATTTT. Residues: CASGGPGGSEQPQHF.

This clonotype has just a few counts. The chain recombines TRBV3-1 with TRBJ2-5, with 9 bases matching TRBD2. This CDR3 region has 15 residues. CDR1 and CDR2 from the germline V gene are LGHDT and YNNKEL (reference sequence). The J segment lost 2 bases and the V segment lost 4 bases, leaving 5 bases of the junction unmatched. This CDR3 reads CASSRASGEQETQYF. Written as DNA, the CDR3 is TGTGCCAGCAGCCGGGCTAGCGGGGAACAAGAGACCCAGTACTTC.